A selection of T cell receptor beta chains follows, all from one sample in a study of blood T cell repertoires in COVID-19. Profiled with immunoSEQ multiplex PCR; TCRdb holds only in-frame clones, not every one. The table shows 150,000 to 200,000 clones, with 86% occurring only once. Sequenced input: PBMCs or T cells enriched from blood (not recorded which). The receptor set was obtained from a woman in her 30s who had recovered from COVID-19. The CDR3 runs from the conserved cysteine through the conserved F or W. Fields, in order: clone size, J gene, D gene, V gene, CDR3 protein, CDR3 DNA. A D gene is named only where the DNA matches it firmly. Size is stated for part of the rows, as once, few or many counts, or as a class when the clone is expanded.

clone size: -; J gene: TRBJ2-6; D gene: -; V gene: TRBV2; CDR3 protein: CASSEGAAGANVLTF; CDR3 DNA: TGTGCCAGCAGTGAAGGGGCAGCTGGGGCCAACGTCCTGACTTTC
clone size: -; J gene: TRBJ1-5; D gene: -; V gene: TRBV6-1; CDR3 protein: CASSEARGAFNQPQHF; CDR3 DNA: TGTGCCAGCAGTGAAGCGCGGGGGGCCTTTAACCAGCCCCAGCATTTT
clone size: -; J gene: TRBJ2-7; D gene: -; V gene: TRBV28; CDR3 protein: CATTDLSYEQYF; CDR3 DNA: TGTGCCACTACGGACTTGTCCTACGAGCAGTACTTC
clone size: -; J gene: TRBJ1-1; D gene: -; V gene: TRBV5-4; CDR3 protein: CASSAGGVGANTEAFF; CDR3 DNA: TGTGCCAGCAGCGCGGGTGGTGTGGGGGCGAACACTGAAGCTTTCTTT
clone size: -; J gene: TRBJ1-2; D gene: -; V gene: TRBV5-1; CDR3 protein: CASSLASGIINGYTF; CDR3 DNA: TGCGCCAGCAGCTTGGCCAGCGGCATCATTAATGGCTACACCTTC
clone size: -; J gene: TRBJ1-1; D gene: TRBD1; V gene: TRBV9; CDR3 protein: CASRTTGAENTEAFF; CDR3 DNA: TGTGCCAGCAGAACGACAGGGGCTGAGAACACTGAAGCTTTCTTT
clone size: once; J gene: TRBJ2-7; D gene: -; V gene: TRBV28; CDR3 protein: CASSVTGTTYEQYF; CDR3 DNA: TGTGCCAGCAGTGTCACCGGGACAACCTACGAGCAGTACTTC
clone size: once; J gene: TRBJ2-3; D gene: -; V gene: TRBV11-2; CDR3 protein: CASSSNLGTDTQYF; CDR3 DNA: TGTGCCAGCAGCTCTAATCTTGGCACAGATACGCAGTATTTT
clone size: -; J gene: TRBJ2-1; D gene: TRBD2; V gene: TRBV13; CDR3 protein: CASSTKGGTSGSDEQFF; CDR3 DNA: TGTGCCAGCAGCACCAAGGGCGGGACTAGCGGGAGTGATGAGCAGTTCTTC
clone size: -; J gene: TRBJ1-1; D gene: -; V gene: TRBV29-1; CDR3 protein: CSVGVIQNRGTEAFF; CDR3 DNA: TGCAGCGTTGGGGTAATACAAAATAGGGGCACTGAAGCTTTCTTT
clone size: -; J gene: TRBJ1-1; D gene: -; V gene: TRBV21-1; CDR3 protein: CASSKVGERDTEAFF; CDR3 DNA: TGTGCCAGCAGCAAAGTCGGTGAACGAGACACTGAAGCTTTCTTT
clone size: -; J gene: TRBJ2-5; D gene: TRBD2; V gene: TRBV27; CDR3 protein: CASSPRAAGAWGPGETQYF; CDR3 DNA: TGTGCCAGCAGTCCTCGGGCGGCGGGAGCGTGGGGACCAGGAGAGACCCAGTACTTC
clone size: -; J gene: TRBJ2-7; D gene: -; V gene: TRBV12-3/TRBV12-4; CDR3 protein: CASTVRDEQYF; CDR3 DNA: TGTGCCAGCACAGTCAGGGACGAGCAGTACTTC
clone size: -; J gene: TRBJ1-2; D gene: -; V gene: TRBV28; CDR3 protein: CASSSGGSRSYGYTF; CDR3 DNA: TGTGCCAGCAGCAGCGGCGGGAGCCGTAGCTATGGCTACACCTTC
clone size: -; J gene: TRBJ2-7; D gene: -; V gene: TRBV5-6; CDR3 protein: CASSLNRVWFNYEQYF; CDR3 DNA: TGTGCCAGCAGCTTAAACAGGGTATGGTTTAACTACGAGCAGTACTTC
clone size: -; J gene: TRBJ1-1; D gene: TRBD1; V gene: TRBV19; CDR3 protein: CASSSRTGAGTEAFF; CDR3 DNA: TGTGCCAGTAGTTCCAGGACAGGGGCGGGCACTGAAGCTTTCTTT
clone size: -; J gene: TRBJ2-3; D gene: TRBD2; V gene: TRBV7-9; CDR3 protein: CASSLTSAPTDTQYF; CDR3 DNA: TGTGCCAGCAGCCTAACTAGCGCCCCCACAGATACGCAGTATTTT
clone size: once; J gene: TRBJ2-5; D gene: TRBD2; V gene: TRBV25-1; CDR3 protein: CASSDPRTSGTGMETQYF; CDR3 DNA: TGTGCCAGCAGTGACCCACGGACTAGCGGGACAGGGATGGAGACCCAGTACTTC
clone size: -; J gene: TRBJ2-2; D gene: -; V gene: TRBV12-3/TRBV12-4; CDR3 protein: CASSLGGGELFF; CDR3 DNA: TGTGCCAGCAGTCTGGGGGGCGGGGAGCTGTTTTTT
clone size: -; J gene: TRBJ1-1; D gene: -; V gene: TRBV10-3; CDR3 protein: CAISESPLQGGSEAFF; CDR3 DNA: TGTGCCATCAGTGAGTCGCCTCTACAGGGCGGATCCGAAGCTTTCTTT
clone size: -; J gene: TRBJ1-5; D gene: TRBD1; V gene: TRBV27; CDR3 protein: CASSSRQGNRNQPQHF; CDR3 DNA: TGTGCCAGCAGTTCTCGACAGGGGAACAGGAATCAGCCCCAGCATTTT
clone size: -; J gene: TRBJ2-7; D gene: -; V gene: TRBV9; CDR3 protein: CASSASGATGDEQYF; CDR3 DNA: TGTGCCAGCAGCGCAAGCGGAGCGACGGGGGACGAGCAGTACTTC
clone size: -; J gene: TRBJ2-3; D gene: -; V gene: TRBV2; CDR3 protein: CASSGPSLETDTQYF; CDR3 DNA: TGTGCCAGCAGTGGGCCTAGCTTAGAGACAGATACGCAGTATTTT
clone size: -; J gene: TRBJ2-7; D gene: -; V gene: TRBV2; CDR3 protein: CASSEGRGRPGSFEQYF; CDR3 DNA: TGTGCCAGCAGTGAAGGGAGGGGGCGCCCGGGTTCGTTCGAGCAGTACTTC
clone size: -; J gene: TRBJ1-1; D gene: -; V gene: TRBV7-9; CDR3 protein: CASDFSGAEAFF; CDR3 DNA: TGTGCCAGCGACTTTTCTGGGGCGGAAGCTTTCTTT
clone size: once; J gene: TRBJ1-6; D gene: -; V gene: TRBV7-2; CDR3 protein: CASSSGQINSPLHF; CDR3 DNA: TGTGCCAGCTCGTCAGGACAGATCAATTCACCCCTCCACTTT
clone size: -; J gene: TRBJ2-7; D gene: TRBD1; V gene: TRBV5-1; CDR3 protein: CASSSTGQGIDHEQYF; CDR3 DNA: TGCGCCAGCAGCTCAACGGGACAGGGTATTGACCACGAGCAGTACTTC
clone size: -; J gene: TRBJ1-4; D gene: TRBD1; V gene: TRBV5-5; CDR3 protein: CASSFDPGQGSEKLFF; CDR3 DNA: TGTGCCAGCAGCTTCGATCCGGGACAGGGTAGCGAAAAACTGTTTTTT
clone size: -; J gene: TRBJ2-5; D gene: TRBD1; V gene: TRBV29-1; CDR3 protein: CSVDFQDRGPGETQYF; CDR3 DNA: TGCAGCGTTGACTTTCAGGACAGGGGCCCAGGGGAGACCCAGTACTTC
clone size: -; J gene: TRBJ2-5; D gene: -; V gene: TRBV11-1; CDR3 protein: CASSKQVDSSETQYF; CDR3 DNA: TGTGCCAGCAGCAAACAGGTCGATAGCTCGGAGACCCAGTACTTC
clone size: few; J gene: TRBJ2-7; D gene: TRBD1; V gene: TRBV25-1; CDR3 protein: CASSDMDRNPSYEQYF; CDR3 DNA: TGTGCCAGCAGTGACATGGACAGGAACCCTTCCTACGAGCAGTACTTC
clone size: -; J gene: TRBJ2-1; D gene: -; V gene: TRBV7-9; CDR3 protein: CASSLDRSGKGTLNEQFF; CDR3 DNA: TGTGCCAGCAGCTTAGACCGTAGCGGTAAGGGGACCTTGAATGAGCAGTTCTTC
clone size: -; J gene: TRBJ2-1; D gene: TRBD2; V gene: TRBV5-5; CDR3 protein: CASSSELAPLYNEQFF; CDR3 DNA: TGTGCCAGCAGCTCCGAACTAGCGCCACTTTACAATGAGCAGTTCTTC
clone size: -; J gene: TRBJ1-2; D gene: -; V gene: TRBV30; CDR3 protein: CAWSVGRRDYGYTF; CDR3 DNA: TGTGCCTGGAGTGTAGGACGGAGGGATTATGGCTACACCTTC
clone size: -; J gene: TRBJ1-5; D gene: -; V gene: TRBV6-1; CDR3 protein: CASSEARVQPQHF; CDR3 DNA: TGTGCCAGCAGTGAAGCGAGGGTTCAGCCCCAGCATTTT
clone size: -; J gene: TRBJ2-1; D gene: TRBD2; V gene: TRBV5-6; CDR3 protein: CASRGGLAAYNEQFF; CDR3 DNA: TGTGCCAGCAGGGGTGGACTAGCGGCATACAATGAGCAGTTCTTC
clone size: -; J gene: TRBJ1-2; D gene: TRBD1; V gene: TRBV7-9; CDR3 protein: CASSLGTGYGYTF; CDR3 DNA: TGTGCCAGCAGCCTCGGGACAGGCTATGGCTACACCTTC
clone size: -; J gene: TRBJ2-1; D gene: TRBD2; V gene: TRBV11-2; CDR3 protein: CASSFGPLLAGPYNEQFF; CDR3 DNA: TGTGCCAGCAGCTTCGGCCCACTACTAGCGGGACCATACAATGAGCAGTTCTTC
clone size: -; J gene: TRBJ1-5; D gene: TRBD1; V gene: TRBV6-2/TRBV6-3; CDR3 protein: CASSPQGEPQHF; CDR3 DNA: TGTGCCAGCAGTCCCCAGGGGGAGCCCCAGCATTTT
clone size: -; J gene: TRBJ2-7; D gene: TRBD1; V gene: TRBV6-5; CDR3 protein: CASSPGTDYEQYF; CDR3 DNA: TGTGCCAGCAGCCCCGGGACAGACTACGAGCAGTACTTC
clone size: few; J gene: TRBJ2-1; D gene: -; V gene: TRBV6-5; CDR3 protein: CASSRTDNEQFF; CDR3 DNA: TGTGCCAGCAGTCGGACAGACAATGAGCAGTTCTTC
clone size: -; J gene: TRBJ2-5; D gene: TRBD1; V gene: TRBV11-2; CDR3 protein: CASSLEGGWTGGLETQYF; CDR3 DNA: TGTGCCAGCAGCTTAGAAGGGGGGTGGACAGGGGGCCTAGAGACCCAGTACTTC
clone size: -; J gene: TRBJ2-1; D gene: TRBD2; V gene: TRBV27; CDR3 protein: CASSSRTSGRRAGSYNEQFF; CDR3 DNA: TGTGCCAGCAGTTCCCGGACTAGCGGGAGGAGAGCCGGCTCCTACAATGAGCAGTTCTTC
clone size: -; J gene: TRBJ2-7; D gene: TRBD2; V gene: TRBV6-5; CDR3 protein: CASRRLAQTYEQYF; CDR3 DNA: TGTGCCAGCAGGAGACTAGCTCAAACCTACGAGCAGTACTTC
clone size: -; J gene: TRBJ1-1; D gene: TRBD1; V gene: TRBV18; CDR3 protein: CASSPSGQGEAFF; CDR3 DNA: TGTGCCAGCTCACCATCTGGACAGGGAGAAGCTTTCTTT
clone size: -; J gene: TRBJ1-5; D gene: TRBD1; V gene: TRBV5-8; CDR3 protein: CASSSTGGGNQPQHF; CDR3 DNA: TGTGCCAGCAGCTCGACAGGGGGTGGCAATCAGCCCCAGCATTTT
clone size: -; J gene: TRBJ2-7; D gene: TRBD2; V gene: TRBV6-5; CDR3 protein: CASSVAGGPGEQYF; CDR3 DNA: TGTGCCAGCAGCGTAGCGGGAGGGCCTGGGGAGCAGTACTTC
clone size: -; J gene: TRBJ2-3; D gene: TRBD2; V gene: TRBV19; CDR3 protein: CASSDLRGTSGTSTDTQYF; CDR3 DNA: TGTGCCAGTAGTGACCTGCGTGGGACTAGCGGGACTAGCACAGATACGCAGTATTTT
clone size: -; J gene: TRBJ1-3; D gene: -; V gene: TRBV7-6; CDR3 protein: CASSSHRSSGNTIYF; CDR3 DNA: TGTGCCAGCAGCTCCCACAGGAGTTCTGGAAACACCATATATTTT
clone size: -; J gene: TRBJ2-7; D gene: -; V gene: TRBV3-1/TRBV3-2; CDR3 protein: CASSQDDGVAYEQYF; CDR3 DNA: TGTGCCAGCAGCCAAGATGACGGGGTAGCCTACGAGCAGTACTTC
clone size: -; J gene: TRBJ2-1; D gene: TRBD2; V gene: TRBV5-4; CDR3 protein: CAGSSRASSGSGDEQFF; CDR3 DNA: TGTGCCGGCAGCTCGAGGGCGTCTAGCGGGAGCGGGGATGAGCAGTTCTTC
clone size: -; J gene: TRBJ1-2; D gene: TRBD1; V gene: TRBV5-1; CDR3 protein: CASSPDRERYGYTF; CDR3 DNA: TGCGCCAGCAGCCCTGACAGGGAGAGGTATGGCTACACCTTC
clone size: -; J gene: TRBJ2-2; D gene: -; V gene: TRBV6-5; CDR3 protein: CASSLEKSNTGELFF; CDR3 DNA: TGTGCCAGCAGTTTGGAGAAGTCGAACACCGGGGAGCTGTTTTTT
clone size: -; J gene: TRBJ2-1; D gene: TRBD2; V gene: TRBV6-4; CDR3 protein: CASSLAGGRSYNEQFF; CDR3 DNA: TGTGCCAGCAGCCTAGCGGGAGGTCGGTCCTACAATGAGCAGTTCTTC
clone size: -; J gene: TRBJ2-7; D gene: TRBD2; V gene: TRBV10-2; CDR3 protein: CASKPAGGREQYF; CDR3 DNA: TGCGCCAGCAAGCCAGCGGGAGGGCGCGAGCAGTACTTC